The text below deals with one TCR beta chain. The clone's antigen remains unknown. The junction differs from germline at one of its ends, possibly a read error. TCRbeta CDR3 regions were amplified from genomic DNA using the immunoSEQ Assay, a bias-controlled multiplex PCR. Per the original workflow: Within the assay, amplification of reference gene primers was used to estimate how many nucleated cells each sample contained. Sequence reads were collapsed and filtered to measure the absolute abundance of every unique TCRbeta CDR3 rearrangement. For each sample, productive Simpson clonality was calculated by taking the square root of Simpson's diversity index across productive rearrangements. As stored in TCRdb, this immuneACCESS dataset retains in-frame rearrangements with V and J assigned. A fraction of the clones does not appear; measured against another copy, unresolved V genes explain less than half of the discrepancy, and the remainder lacks a known reason. That table is the source of V, J and clone size, and D and trimming were worked out from the DNA. This sample lists 140,000 to 150,000 clones; 80% were detected once. The top ten constitute about an eighth of the sample.

The data were taken from a study of blood T cell repertoires in COVID-19 (dated by TCRdb to 2018 to 2021). Notes on the research overall: Samples from collaborators originated in the United States, Italy and Spain and spanned both the acute and convalescent phases of COVID-19. Where HLA class I and class II types were available, the types were taken from metadata supplied by the sample provider, not from assay-based typing. The repertoires were released in a freely available public database intended as a resource for research on the immune response to SARS-CoV-2. Samples were obtained from the ongoing ImmuneRACE study (first 160 participants) and from approximately 1,200 subjects provided by 6 global collaborators. Sample metadata almost always included a de-identified subject ID, COVID-19 status, age in years and sex. The prospective study material was composed of cDNA or gDNA derived from T cells, B-cell-depleted T cells, or PBMCs. Deeply sampled blood TCRbeta repertoires from subjects exposed to, actively infected with, or recovered from COVID-19 were included in the dataset. Overall study outcomes, separate from this receptor: Clinical and demographic metadata were provided uncurated, with the amount varying by source and participant.

Whole blood was collected in K2EDTA tubes by collaborating institutions according to the institutions' own protocols. For TCRbeta analysis, collaborators shipped samples in one of three forms: frozen whole blood, isolated PBMCs, or DNA extracted from either of those sample types. The sequenced material came from peripheral blood. The sequence was obtained from a man aged 55 to 70 with active or convalescent COVID-19.

CDR3 sequence: CASSLPGQAPGF. The DNA sequence is given as TGTGCCAGCAGTTTACCGGGACAGGCTCCTGGTTTT. Rearrangement joined TRBV28 to TRBJ2-3; a stretch of 8 junction bases matches TRBD1. CDR1 and CDR2 are read off the germline V gene as MDHEN and SYDVKM. The CDR3 has 12 amino acids, counting the end cysteine and phenylalanine. Only the CDR3 region is kept as DNA, spanning 36 bases read in frame from base 1. With the rest looked up from the reference TRBV28 and TRBJ2-3 genes rather than sequenced, the full variable domain is DVKVTQSSRYLVKRTGEKVFLECVQDMDHENMFWYRQDPGLGLRLIYFSYDVKMKEKGDIPEGYSVSREKKERFSLILESASTNQTSMYLCASSLPGQAPGFGPGTRLTVL.